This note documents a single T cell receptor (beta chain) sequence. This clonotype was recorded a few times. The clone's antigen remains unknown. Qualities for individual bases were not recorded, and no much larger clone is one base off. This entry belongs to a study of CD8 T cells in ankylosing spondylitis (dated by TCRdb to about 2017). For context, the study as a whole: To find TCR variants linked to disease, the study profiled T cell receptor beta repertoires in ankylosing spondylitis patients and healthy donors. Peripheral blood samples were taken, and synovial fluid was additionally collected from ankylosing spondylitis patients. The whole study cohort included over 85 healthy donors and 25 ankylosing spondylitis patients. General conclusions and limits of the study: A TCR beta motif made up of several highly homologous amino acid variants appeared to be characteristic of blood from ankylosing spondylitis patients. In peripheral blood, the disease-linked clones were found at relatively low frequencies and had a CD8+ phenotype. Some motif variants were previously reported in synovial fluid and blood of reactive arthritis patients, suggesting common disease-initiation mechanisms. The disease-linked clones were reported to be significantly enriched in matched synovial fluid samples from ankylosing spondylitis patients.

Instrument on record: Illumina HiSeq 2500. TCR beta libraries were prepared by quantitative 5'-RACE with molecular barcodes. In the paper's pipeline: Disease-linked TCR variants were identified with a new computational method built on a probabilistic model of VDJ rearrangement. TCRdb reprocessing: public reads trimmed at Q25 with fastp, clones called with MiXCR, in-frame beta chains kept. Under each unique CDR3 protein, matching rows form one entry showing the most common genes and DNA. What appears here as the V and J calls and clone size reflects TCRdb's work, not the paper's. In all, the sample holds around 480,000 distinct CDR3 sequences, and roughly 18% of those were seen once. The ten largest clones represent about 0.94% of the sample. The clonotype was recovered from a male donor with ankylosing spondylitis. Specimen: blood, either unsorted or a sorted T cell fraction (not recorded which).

The DNA reads TGTGCCAGCAGCACCAGACTAGCGGACCACAATGAGCAGTTCTTC. This sequence encodes CASSTRLADHNEQFF. The sequence joins TRBV7-6 to TRBJ2-1; TRBD2 fits 9 bases in the junction. Germline trimming: 5 bases from V, 5 bases from J; junction bases outside gene matches: 7. The CDR3 numbers 15 residues from cysteine through phenylalanine. Solely the CDR3 DNA is kept, with 45 bases framed from the first base. CDR1 SGHVS and CDR2 FNYEAQ were looked up in the germline V gene.